This T cell receptor (beta chain) was captured by sequencing in a study of T cells after yellow fever vaccination. Study findings and constraints: Reappearing after the booster were most of the clones from primary vaccination (approximately 96% CD4, 88% CD8). The secondary response showed a weaker magnitude and a faster peak, day 5 versus 15. Within FACS-sorted repertoires, abundant clonotypes contaminating from the bulk population could be present.

Notes on this clonotype: Its antigen is not known. A read error may explain this, as a much larger clone is one base away.

5'RACE template switching added a universal primer site and UMIs to TCR cDNA. Each CDR3 protein gets one entry after TCRdb re-called the 5' RACE reads with MiXCR. The sample shows some 340,000 distinct CDR3 sequences, roughly a tenth of them seen only once. The CDR3 spans 11 residues. V was pared by 6 bases and J by 2 bases, with 4 bases between. CDR1 and CDR2 from the germline V gene are SGHAT and FQDESV (reference sequence). This clonotype was sampled from a man aged 18 to 29 who received the YFV17D yellow fever vaccine. Source: CD4+ T cells sorted from PBMCs, taken 45 days after the yellow fever booster vaccination. The chain carries TRBV11-1 and TRBJ2-5; D remains ambiguous. DNA of the CDR3: TGTGCCAGCAGGCAACAAGAGACCCAGTACTTC. It is translated as CASRQQETQYF.